The sequence of this T cell receptor beta chain was determined in a study of blood T cell repertoires in COVID-19. Across the whole study: Acute and convalescent COVID-19 specimens originated in the United States, Italy and Spain. The analysed material was cDNA or gDNA that came from T cells, B-cell-depleted T cells, or PBMCs.

Per the study methods: The authors estimated nucleated cell counts from reference gene primer amplification. Here immunoSEQ multiplex PCR was the method, and the copy in TCRdb shows in-frame clones only, minus some. From that table come the V and J calls and clone size; the DNA was used to work out D and trimming. This sample has just under 40,000 clones; approximately 85% occur once, and the top ten carry 9.9%. CDR1 is SNHLY, CDR2 FYNNEI, per germline. V lost 10 bases to trimming and J lost 7 bases, with 20 bases between them. The CDR3 is 15 amino acids. The source of this sequence is a human donor in a cohort sampled during active COVID-19. This sequence joins TRBV2 and TRBJ1-6; a weak D match, TRBD1 (5 bases). Input material: peripheral blood. CDR3 sequence reads: CATREEGVGNSPLHF. The DNA for the CDR3 is TGTGCCACCCGTGAGGAAGGGGTCGGCAATTCACCCCTCCACTTT. Looking up the rest from reference TRBV2 and TRBJ1-6 gives the full variable domain: EPEVTQTPSHQVTQMGQEVILRCVPISNHLYFYWYRQILGQKVEFLVSFYNNEISEKSEIFDDQFSVERPDGSNFTLKIRSTKLEDSAMYFCATREEGVGNSPLHFGNGTRLTVT.